The rows below give T cell receptor beta chains drawn from one sample of a study of regulatory T cells in long-lasting Graves disease. TCRdb used MiXCR to reprocess the multiplex PCR reads, holding one entry per CDR3 protein. The data show 400,000 to 650,000 distinct CDR3 sequences, more than 15% seen once. Another study also made use of these data, one on T cells in Graves' hyperthyroidism and ophthalmopathy.

Here the sequenced sample was peripheral blood mononuclear cells (PBMCs), taken at new diagnosis, from a patient treated with antithyroid drugs. The receptor source for this set is a woman aged 35-60 years with Graves disease. CDR3s include the opening cysteine and the closing phenylalanine or tryptophan. A D gene is named only where the DNA matches it firmly. The size entry is marked missing in some rows and otherwise reads once, few, many or a size class.

16	TRBD2	many	TRBJ2-5	TRBV6-5	TGTGCCAGCAGTTACGACCTGGTTGAACCCCGGGGGGCCCAGTACTTC	CASSYDLVEPRGAQYF
17	TRBD1	few	TRBJ1-5	TRBV4-1	TGCGCCAGCAGCCAAGGGGGGACAGGGGTAAGCAATCAGCCCCAGCATTTT	CASSQGGTGVSNQPQHF
14	TRBD1	-	TRBJ2-2	TRBV12-3/TRBV12-4	TGTGCCACCTGGGGACAGGGGTACACCGGGGAGCTGTTTTTT	CATWGQGYTGELFF
14	-	many	TRBJ2-6	TRBV18	TGTGCCAGCTCACAAAGGGCTGGGGCCAACGTCCTGACTTTC	CASSQRAGANVLTF
13	-	few	TRBJ1-4	TRBV2	TGTGCCAGCGTCCGGACATATAATGAAAAACTGTTTTTT	CASVRTYNEKLFF
13	-	many	TRBJ2-4	TRBV3-1	TGTGCCAGCAGCTCGGGAGCTGAAAACATTCAGTACTTC	CASSSGAENIQYF
12	-	many	TRBJ2-7	TRBV15	TGTGCCACTCGGGACCCTCCCTACGAGCAGTACTTC	CATRDPPYEQYF
12	-	many	TRBJ2-3	TRBV2	TGTGCCAGCAGGCCCTTCACAGATACGCAGTATTTT	CASRPFTDTQYF
21	-	few	TRBJ1-6	TRBV6-1	TGTGCCAGCAAGAAAACCTCTATTGTGGGAGGGAATTCCCTTTATAATTCACCCCTCCACTTT	CASKKTSIVGGNSLYNSPLHF
16	TRBD2	-	TRBJ2-1	TRBV7-2	TGTGCCAGCAGCTTTGTGGGGGGGGACTCGCACAATGAGCAGTTCTTC	CASSFVGGDSHNEQFF
13	-	-	TRBJ2-4	TRBV2	TGTGCCAGCAGTCCTGAACAGTCGAACATTCAGTACTTC	CASSPEQSNIQYF
13	-	-	TRBJ1-1	TRBV6-5	TGTGCCAGCAGTTATCTCGGCAGGGACGGAGCTTTCTTT	CASSYLGRDGAFF
15	TRBD1	many	TRBJ1-1	TRBV2	TGTGCCAGCAGTGCCGGACAGGCCCGGTACGCTGAAGCTTTCTTT	CASSAGQARYAEAFF
17	TRBD2	once	TRBJ2-1	TRBV3-1	TGTGCCAGCAGCCAAGTTATGGAGCGGGGGGGTTACAATGAGCAGTTCTTC	CASSQVMERGGYNEQFF
15	TRBD1	few	TRBJ2-7	TRBV10-2	TGCGCCAGCAGAACTACTGGACAGGGTATGGGGGAGCAGTACTTC	CASRTTGQGMGEQYF
15	-	many	TRBJ2-5	TRBV11-2	TGTGCCAGCAGCTTAGTTACTCAAAAGGGAGAGACCCAGTACTTC	CASSLVTQKGETQYF
17	TRBD1	-	TRBJ1-6	TRBV4-1	TGCGCCAGCAGCCACGACGGACAGGGCACACAGAATTCACCCCTCCACTTT	CASSHDGQGTQNSPLHF
15	-	many	TRBJ2-3	TRBV27	TGTGCCAGCAGTCCGGACGTCACTAGCACAGATACGCAGTATTTT	CASSPDVTSTDTQYF
15	-	few	TRBJ2-1	TRBV5-6	TGTGCCAGCAGCCCAGACGGCGCAGGGCGGGCTGAGCAGTTCTTC	CASSPDGAGRAEQFF
14	-	many	TRBJ2-1	TRBV27	TGTGCCACCTCGGATGACCTGGGATACAATGAGCAGTTCTTC	CATSDDLGYNEQFF
16	TRBD1	-	TRBJ1-3	TRBV10-3	TGTGCCATCAGTGCCGGACAGGGAAAAAGTGGAAACACCATATATTTT	CAISAGQGKSGNTIYF
14	-	few	TRBJ1-3	TRBV7-9	TGTGCCAGCGCTTTCGGGGGACGTGGAAACACCATATATTTT	CASAFGGRGNTIYF
14	-	-	TRBJ1-2	TRBV28	TGTGCCAGCTCTTTCCACGGGGCCGGCTATGGCTACACCTTC	CASSFHGAGYGYTF
14	TRBD1	many	TRBJ2-7	TRBV12-3/TRBV12-4	TGTGCCAGCAGTCCGCCGGGACAGAATTACGAGCAGTACTTC	CASSPPGQNYEQYF
15	-	many	TRBJ2-3	TRBV11-3	TGTGCCAGCAGCTTACTTCGCGGTGGTCCGGATACGCAGTATTTT	CASSLLRGGPDTQYF
14	-	-	TRBJ1-3	TRBV19	TGTGCCAGTAGTTTTCGGGACTCTGGAAACACCATATATTTT	CASSFRDSGNTIYF
13	-	-	TRBJ2-5	TRBV30	TGTGCCTGGAGCGGGGTGTACCAAGAGACCCAGTACTTC	CAWSGVYQETQYF
14	-	few	TRBJ1-6	TRBV7-3	TGTGCCAGCAGCTTACTGCCCAAGGATTCACCCCTCCACTTT	CASSLLPKDSPLHF
15	TRBD2	few	TRBJ2-5	TRBV30	TGTGCCTGGAGTCAAGGGGCGGGGGGGCACGAGACCCAGTACTTC	CAWSQGAGGHETQYF
14	-	-	TRBJ2-7	TRBV7-8	TGTGCCAGCAGCTTCGGAGACGGGAACTACGAGCAGTACTTC	CASSFGDGNYEQYF
17	-	-	TRBJ2-2	TRBV3-1	TGTGCCAGCAGCCATGAGGGACGCACCGGCGGCACCGGGGAGCTGTTTTTT	CASSHEGRTGGTGELFF
14	-	many	TRBJ1-6	TRBV12-3/TRBV12-4	TGTGCCAGCAGTTTTTCGGACAGAGAATCACCCCTCCACTTT	CASSFSDRESPLHF
14	-	few	TRBJ1-2	TRBV6-1	TGTGCCAGCAGCCGCCGGGAGGGAGTCTATGGCTACACCTTC	CASSRREGVYGYTF
11	-	many	TRBJ1-5	TRBV12-3/TRBV12-4	TGTGCCAGCAGTCAGGCGGGGCCCCAGCATTTT	CASSQAGPQHF
14	-	many	TRBJ2-2	TRBV3-1	TGTGCCAGCAGCCAGCAAGACTTCTTCGGGGAGCTGTTTTTT	CASSQQDFFGELFF
11	-	many	TRBJ1-1	TRBV7-2	TGTGCCAGCAGCTTAGGACTACAAGCTTTCTTT	CASSLGLQAFF
12	-	many	TRBJ1-5	TRBV10-1	TGCGCCAGCCTACCCCCTAGGAAGCCCCAGCATTTT	CASLPPRKPQHF